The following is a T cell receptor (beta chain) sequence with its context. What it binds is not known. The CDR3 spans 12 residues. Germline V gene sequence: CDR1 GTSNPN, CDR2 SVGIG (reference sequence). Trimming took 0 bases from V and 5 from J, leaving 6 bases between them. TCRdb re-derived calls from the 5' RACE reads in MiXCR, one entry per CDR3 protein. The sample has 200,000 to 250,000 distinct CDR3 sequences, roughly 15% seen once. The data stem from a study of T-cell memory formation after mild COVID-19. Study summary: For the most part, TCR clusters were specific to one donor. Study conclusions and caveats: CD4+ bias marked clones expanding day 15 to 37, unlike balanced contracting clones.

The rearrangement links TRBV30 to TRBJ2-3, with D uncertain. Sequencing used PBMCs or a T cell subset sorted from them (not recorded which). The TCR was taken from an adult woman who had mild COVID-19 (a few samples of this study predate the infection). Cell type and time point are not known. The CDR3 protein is CAWSVSGDTQYF. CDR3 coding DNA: TGTGCCTGGAGTGTATCCGGAGATACGCAGTATTTT. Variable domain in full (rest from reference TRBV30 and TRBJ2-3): SQTIHQWPATLVQPVGSPLSLECTVEGTSNPNLYWYRQAAGRGLQLLFYSVGIGQISSEVPQNLSASRPQDRQFILSSKKLLLSDSGFYLCAWSVSGDTQYFGPGTRLTVL.